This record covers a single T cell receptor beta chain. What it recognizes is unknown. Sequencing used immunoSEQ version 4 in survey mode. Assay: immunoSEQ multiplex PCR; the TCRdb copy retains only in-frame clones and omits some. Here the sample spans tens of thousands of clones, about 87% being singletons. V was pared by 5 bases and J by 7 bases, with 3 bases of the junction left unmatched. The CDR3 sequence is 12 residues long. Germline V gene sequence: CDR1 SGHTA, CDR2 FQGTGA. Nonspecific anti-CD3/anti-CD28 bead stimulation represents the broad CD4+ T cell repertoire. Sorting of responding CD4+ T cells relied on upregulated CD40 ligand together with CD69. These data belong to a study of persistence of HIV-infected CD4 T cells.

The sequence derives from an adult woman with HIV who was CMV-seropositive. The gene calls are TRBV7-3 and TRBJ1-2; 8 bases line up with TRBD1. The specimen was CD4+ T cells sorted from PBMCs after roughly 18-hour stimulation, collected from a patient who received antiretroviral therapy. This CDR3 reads CASSGDRLGYTF. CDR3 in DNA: TGTGCCAGCAGCGGGGACAGGCTTGGCTACACCTTC.